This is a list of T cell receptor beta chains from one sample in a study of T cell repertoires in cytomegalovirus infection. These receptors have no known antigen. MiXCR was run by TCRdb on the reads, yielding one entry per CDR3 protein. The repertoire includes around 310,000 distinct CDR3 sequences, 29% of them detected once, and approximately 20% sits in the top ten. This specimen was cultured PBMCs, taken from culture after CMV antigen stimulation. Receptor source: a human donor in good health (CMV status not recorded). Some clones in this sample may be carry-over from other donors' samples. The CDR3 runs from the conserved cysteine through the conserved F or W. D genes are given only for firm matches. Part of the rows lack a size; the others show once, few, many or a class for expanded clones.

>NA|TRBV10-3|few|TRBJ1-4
CAIKGGLDEKLFF
TGTGCCATCAAAGGGGGTTTAGATGAAAAACTGTTTTTT
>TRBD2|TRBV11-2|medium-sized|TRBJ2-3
CASSWGGSGGHTQYF
TGTGCCAGCAGCTGGGGGGGGAGCGGGGGCCATACGCAGTATTTT
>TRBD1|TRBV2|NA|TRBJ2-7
CASGRGRGRYEQYF
TGTGCCAGCGGAAGAGGCAGGGGGCGATACGAGCAGTACTTC
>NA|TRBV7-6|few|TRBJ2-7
CASSVSRNYEQYF
TGTGCCAGCAGTGTGTCCAGGAACTACGAGCAGTACTTC
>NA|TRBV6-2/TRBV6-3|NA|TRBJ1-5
CASSRDRLVVQPQHF
TGTGCCAGCAGTAGAGACAGGCTTGTTGTTCAGCCCCAGCATTTT
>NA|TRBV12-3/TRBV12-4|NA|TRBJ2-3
CASTRSTDTQYF
TGTGCCAGCACCCGAAGCACAGATACGCAGTATTTT
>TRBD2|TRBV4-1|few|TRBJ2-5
CASRLAGGGQETQYF
TGCGCCAGCAGGTTGGCGGGGGGAGGCCAAGAGACCCAGTACTTC
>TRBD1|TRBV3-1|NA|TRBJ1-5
CASSWTGLDQPQHF
TGTGCCAGCAGCTGGACAGGTTTGGATCAGCCCCAGCATTTT
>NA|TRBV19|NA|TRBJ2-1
CSTGLSSYNEQFF
TGTAGCACGGGGCTGAGCTCCTACAATGAGCAGTTCTTC
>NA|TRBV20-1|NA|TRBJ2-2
CSARDQGPTFTGELFF
TGCAGTGCTAGAGATCAGGGGCCTACTTTTACCGGGGAGCTGTTTTTT
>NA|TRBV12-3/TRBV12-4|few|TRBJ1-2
CASSLEGMRARGYTF
TGTGCCAGCAGTTTAGAGGGCATGAGGGCCCGGGGCTACACCTTC
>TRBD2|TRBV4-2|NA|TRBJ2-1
CASSQAGGPGDEQFF
TGTGCCAGCAGCCAAGCGGGAGGGCCCGGTGATGAGCAGTTCTTC
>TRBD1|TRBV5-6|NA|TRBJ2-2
CASSLGTGGRTGELFF
TGTGCCAGCAGCTTGGGTACAGGGGGACGCACCGGGGAGCTGTTTTTT
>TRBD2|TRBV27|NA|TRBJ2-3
CASLLAWGTDTQYF
TGTGCCAGTTTACTAGCGTGGGGCACAGATACGCAGTATTTT
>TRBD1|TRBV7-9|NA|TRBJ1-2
CASSATTGGLGYTF
TGTGCCAGCAGCGCTACGACAGGGGGTTTAGGCTACACCTTC
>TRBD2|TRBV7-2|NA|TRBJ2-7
CASSFTGGPYEQYF
TGTGCCAGCAGCTTCACGGGAGGGCCCTACGAGCAGTACTTC
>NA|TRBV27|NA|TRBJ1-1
CASSKGNLNTEAFF
TGTGCCAGCAGTAAAGGGAACTTGAACACTGAAGCTTTCTTT
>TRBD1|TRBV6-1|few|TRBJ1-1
CASRPRGQAMNTEAFF
TGTGCCAGCAGGCCAAGGGGGCAGGCCATGAACACTGAAGCTTTCTTT
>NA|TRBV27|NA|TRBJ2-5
CASSLRAGGKDETQYF
TGTGCCAGCAGTTTAAGGGCAGGGGGGAAGGATGAGACCCAGTACTTC
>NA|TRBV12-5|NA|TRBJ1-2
CASGSPPRDYGYTF
TGTGCTAGTGGTTCCCCCCCCCGGGACTATGGCTACACCTTC
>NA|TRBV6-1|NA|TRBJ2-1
CASSERGSARNEQFF
TGTGCCAGCAGTGAGCGCGGTAGCGCCCGCAATGAGCAGTTCTTC
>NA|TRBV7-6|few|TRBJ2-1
CASSLARMFGVNNNEQFF
TGTGCCAGCAGCTTAGCGCGAATGTTTGGAGTTAATAACAATGAGCAGTTCTTC
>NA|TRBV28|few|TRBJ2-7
CASSLDTGNYEQYF
TGTGCCAGCAGTTTAGATACAGGGAACTACGAGCAGTACTTC
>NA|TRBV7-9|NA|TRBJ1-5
CASSLAGRGHNQPQHF
TGTGCCAGCAGCTTAGCGGGCAGGGGTCACAATCAGCCCCAGCATTTT
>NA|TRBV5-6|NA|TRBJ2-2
CASSFGIRGELFF
TGTGCCAGCAGTTTCGGGATACGTGGGGAGCTGTTTTTT
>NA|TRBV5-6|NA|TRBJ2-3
CASSVRTGLTDTQYF
TGTGCCAGCAGCGTGAGAACGGGACTCACAGATACGCAGTATTTT
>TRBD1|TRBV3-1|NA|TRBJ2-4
CASSQQPGQGRAKNIQYF
TGTGCCAGCAGCCAACAGCCGGGACAGGGACGAGCCAAAAACATTCAGTACTTC
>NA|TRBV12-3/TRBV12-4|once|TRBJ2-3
CASRSWTVAADTQYF
TGTGCCAGCAGGTCGTGGACAGTCGCGGCAGATACGCAGTATTTT
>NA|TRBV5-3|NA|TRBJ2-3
CASTPFNQLSTDTQYF
TGTGCCAGCACCCCTTTTAACCAGTTAAGCACAGATACGCAGTATTTT
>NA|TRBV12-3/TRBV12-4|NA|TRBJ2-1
CASDAGGSDEQFF
TGTGCCAGCGATGCCGGAGGGAGCGATGAGCAGTTCTTC
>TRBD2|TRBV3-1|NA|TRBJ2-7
CASSQGGLAGGYEQYF
TGTGCCAGCAGCCAAGGAGGTTTAGCGGGAGGCTACGAGCAGTACTTC
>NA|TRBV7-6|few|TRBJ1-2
CASSYTNGYGYTF
TGTGCCAGCAGCTACACCAACGGGTATGGCTACACCTTC
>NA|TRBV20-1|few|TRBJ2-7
CSASSGSIYEQYF
TGCAGTGCTAGCTCGGGGTCTATCTACGAGCAGTACTTC
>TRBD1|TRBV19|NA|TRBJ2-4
CASSDRTGKNIQYF
TGTGCCAGTAGTGACCGGACAGGGAAAAACATTCAGTACTTC
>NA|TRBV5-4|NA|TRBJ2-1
CASSLGEAGYYNEQFF
TGTGCCAGCAGCTTGGGAGAGGCGGGATACTACAATGAGCAGTTCTTC
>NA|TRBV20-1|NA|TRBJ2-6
CSATPGTGPGANVLTF
TGCAGTGCTACCCCCGGGACGGGCCCTGGGGCCAACGTCCTGACTTTC
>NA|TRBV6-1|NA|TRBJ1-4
CASSPVWTQEKLFF
TGTGCCAGCAGCCCTGTTTGGACCCAAGAAAAACTGTTTTTT